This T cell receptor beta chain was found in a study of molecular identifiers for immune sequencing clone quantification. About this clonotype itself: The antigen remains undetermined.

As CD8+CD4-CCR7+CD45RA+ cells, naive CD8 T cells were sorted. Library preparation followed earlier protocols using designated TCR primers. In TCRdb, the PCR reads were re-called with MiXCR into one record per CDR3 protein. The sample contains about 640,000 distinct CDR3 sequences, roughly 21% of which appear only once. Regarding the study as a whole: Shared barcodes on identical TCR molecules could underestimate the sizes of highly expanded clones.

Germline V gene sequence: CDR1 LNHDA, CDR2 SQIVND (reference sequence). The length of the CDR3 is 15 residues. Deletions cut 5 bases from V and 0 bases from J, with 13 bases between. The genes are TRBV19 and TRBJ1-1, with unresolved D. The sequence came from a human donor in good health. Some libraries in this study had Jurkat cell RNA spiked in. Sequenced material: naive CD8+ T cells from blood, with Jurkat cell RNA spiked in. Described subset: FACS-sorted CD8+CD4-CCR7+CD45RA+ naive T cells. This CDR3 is CASSPTQIMNTEAFF. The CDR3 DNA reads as TGTGCCAGTAGTCCAACACAGATCATGAACACTGAAGCTTTCTTT.